This T cell receptor beta chain was retrieved from a study of somatic mutations in cytotoxic T cells in rheumatoid arthritis. Study-level background: Flow-sorting brought some V beta antibody-stained T-cell populations to nearly 100% purity, V beta1+ cells sequenced for TCRB among them. Study-wide results and limits: Antigens bound by the expanded CD8+ clones were not identified.

Repertoires were generated with immunoSEQ multiplex PCR, while TCRdb's copy carries only in-frame clones and drops some. This table has several thousand clones, roughly 80% appearing once. This clone was detected only once. Its antigen remains unidentified. CDR1 and CDR2 (germline): MNHEY, SMNVEV (reference sequence). Trimming pared 3 bases from V and 5 bases from J, leaving 8 bases between. The CDR3 has 13 residues. The TCR comes from an adult with rheumatoid arthritis. The V gene is TRBV27, the J gene TRBJ2-1; unclear D gene. Sequenced input: CD8+ T cells sorted from blood. For the CDR3, the DNA is TGTGCCAGCAGTTTGTCGGAGAACAATGAGCAGTTCTTC. As protein: CASSLSENNEQFF.